This T cell receptor beta chain was retrieved from a study of vaccination effects on CD4 cells after COVID-19. At the level of the study: Relative to the second dose, post-vaccine samples were obtained a median of 72 days later. Findings and caveats of the study: Of the vaccine-induced clones from healthy vaccinees, merely 1 of 255 recognized common cold coronaviruses as well.

The ViraFEST assay expanded antigen-specific CD4+ T cells with viral peptide pools before sequencing. After roughly eleven days in culture, the CD4+ T cells were isolated. Participants got two doses of BNT162b2 or mRNA-1273 vaccine. Notes on this clone: Its cognate antigen is unknown.

Germline V gives CDR1 LGHNA, CDR2 YNFKEQ. The V and J ends lost 3 bases and 7 bases, in that order; junction bases with no gene match: 7. This CDR3 has 15 residues. Measured with immunoSEQ multiplex PCR; TCRdb has only the in-frame clones, and not every one. Of 15,000 or so clones listed, 70% to 80% are singletons. The rearrangement links TRBV4-2 to TRBJ2-2; 8 bases map to TRBD1. This specimen consisted of CD4+ T cells from PBMCs cultured with HCoV-NL63 spike peptides, obtained after COVID-19 vaccination. The receptor was derived from a human donor who received a COVID-19 vaccine. CDR3 bases: TGTGCCAGCAGCCAGATGGACAGGGATAACGGGGAGCTGTTTTTT. It yields the protein CASSQMDRDNGELFF.